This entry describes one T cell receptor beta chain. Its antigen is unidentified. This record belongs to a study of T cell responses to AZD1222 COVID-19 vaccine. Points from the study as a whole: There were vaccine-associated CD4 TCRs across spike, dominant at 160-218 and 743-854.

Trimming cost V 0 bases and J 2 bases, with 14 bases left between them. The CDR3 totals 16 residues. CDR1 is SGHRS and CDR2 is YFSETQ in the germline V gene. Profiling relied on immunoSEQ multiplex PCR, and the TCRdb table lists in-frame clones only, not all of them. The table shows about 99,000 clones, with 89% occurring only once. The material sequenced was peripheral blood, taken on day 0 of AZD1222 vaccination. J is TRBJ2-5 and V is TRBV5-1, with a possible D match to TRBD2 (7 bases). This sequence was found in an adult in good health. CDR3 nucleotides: TGCGCCAGCAGCTTGGCTAGTGGGGGGGCACAAGAGACCCAGTACTTC. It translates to CASSLASGGAQETQYF.